The T cell receptor beta chain under discussion was sequenced for a study of T cells in Graves' hyperthyroidism and ophthalmopathy. Study findings and constraints: Blood shared most expanded thyroid clonotypes above 0.001. Median prediction lead before ophthalmopathy onset was six to eight months with the model.

PBMCs came from more than 9 ml fresh peripheral blood. V dropped 1 base and J dropped 2 bases, with 9 bases sitting between them. Germline CDR1 is LNHNV and CDR2 is YYDKDF (reference sequence). The CDR3 runs to 15 residues. TCR beta CDR3 sequences were amplified from RNA transcripts. Initially, a first-round RT-PCR of the TCR CDR3 employed the HTBI primer set. TCRdb independently ran MiXCR on the multiplex PCR reads; one entry per CDR3 protein. Of around 700,000 distinct CDR3 sequences listed, 18% are singletons. This clonotype has ten or more counts. Its specificity is not known. This receptor was obtained from a woman between 45 and 65 years old with Graves' hyperthyroidism that later progressed to Graves' ophthalmopathy. The chain links TRBV15 to TRBJ1-5; D is ambiguous. The sequenced sample consisted of blood. The CDR3 nucleotides read TGTGCCACCAGCAGAGGCTCGGGAGGCAATCAGCCCCAGCATTTT. It specifies CATSRGSGGNQPQHF.